The entry below gives a single TCR beta chain sequence along with its context. Antigen unknown. The data derive from a study of lymphopenia after photon versus proton radiotherapy. Here immunoSEQ multiplex PCR was the method, and the copy in TCRdb shows in-frame clones only, minus some. The sample records around 64,000 clones, about 85% being singletons. In germline, CDR1 is ENHRY, CDR2 SYGVKD. V lost 6 bases, J lost 2 bases, and 12 bases stayed unmatched. This CDR3 has 17 amino acids. The study's findings and limits: Post-nadir diversity loss with photons came from oligoclonal expansion, particularly CD8+ Temra cells. Survival link was tested only in deceased patients; proton benefit remains a possibility. Relative stability marked proton patients; photon patients lost diversity and naive cells.

The sequence was collected from an older man with esophageal cancer. Material: peripheral blood, obtained from a patient treated with proton-based radiotherapy. The V call is TRBV10-3, the J call TRBJ2-1, with TRBD2 identical over 8 bases. The CDR3 coding sequence is TGTGCCATCAGCAGGTGGGGCAGCGGGAGCACCTACAATGAGCAGTTCTTC. It specifies CAISRWGSGSTYNEQFF.